This passage covers 6 T cell receptor beta chains from one sample sequenced in a study of vaccination effects on CD4 cells after COVID-19. Method: immunoSEQ multiplex PCR; TCRdb's copy keeps in-frame clones and lacks some. The sample yields about 28,000 clones, about 69% seen once. Ahead of sequencing, the ViraFEST assay grew antigen-specific CD4+ T cells using viral peptide pools. Following culture for around 10 days, CD4+ T cells were isolated. All participants had two doses of either the BNT162b2 or mRNA-1273 vaccine. These receptors lack a known antigen. Sequencing used CD4+ T cells from PBMCs cultured with HCoV-NL63 spike peptides, obtained after COVID-19 vaccination. These receptor sequences come from a human donor who received a COVID-19 vaccine.

The J gene is TRBJ1-1, the V gene TRBV7-6; a possible D gene is TRBD1 (5 bases). Germline CDR1 reads SGHVS; CDR2 reads FNYEAQ. CDR3 length: 15 residues. Trimming shortened V by 4 bases and J by 4 bases, and 16 bases separated the two germline ends. CDR3 residues: CASSSGGGRSTEAFF. CDR3 nucleotide sequence: TGTGCCAGCAGCTCAGGTGGGGGGAGGTCCACTGAAGCTTTCTTT.

This clone was counted a single time. V gene TRBV30 combines with J gene TRBJ2-7; 8 bases are a match to TRBD1. Trimming cost V 3 bases and J 6 bases; bases outside gene matches: 7. The CDR3 is 13 residues long. The V gene's germline CDR1 is GTSNPN and CDR2 SVGIG (reference sequence). CDR3 sequence (DNA): TGTGCCTGGAGCAAGGACAGGGCCCGCGAGCAGTACTTC. Protein product: CAWSKDRAREQYF.

CDR3 protein: CASSITGSIGRYYNEQFF. The CDR3 DNA reads TGTGCCAGTAGTATAACGGGGTCGATCGGGAGATACTACAATGAGCAGTTCTTC. The rearrangement links TRBV19 to TRBJ2-1; D perhaps matches TRBD2 (6 bases). V lost 2 bases, J lost 3 bases, and 20 bases lay in between. CDR3 length equals 18 residues. Per the germline V gene, CDR1 is LNHDA and CDR2 is SQIVND (reference sequence).

The chain couples TRBV19 to TRBJ1-3; no definite D call. Trimming removed 8 bases at V and 2 bases at J, with 10 bases between. CDR1 is LNHDA and CDR2 is SQIVND in the germline V gene (reference sequence). This CDR3 region has 13 residues. CDR3 coding DNA: TGTGCCAGTCAGAGATTAACTGGAAACACCATATATTTT. It specifies CASQRLTGNTIYF.

The CDR3 sequence is CASSLLLAVNTGELFF. CDR3 DNA: TGCGCCAGCAGCTTGTTACTAGCGGTGAACACCGGGGAGCTGTTTTTT. This chain connects TRBV5-1 to TRBJ2-2, with 8 bases aligning to TRBD2. CDR1 and CDR2 from the germline V gene are SGHRS and YFSETQ. The J segment lost 1 base and the V segment lost 1 base, leaving 3 bases of the junction unmatched. This CDR3 is built from 16 residues.

This chain joins TRBV14 and TRBJ2-7, with D perhaps TRBD1 (6 bases). CDR1 SGHDN and CDR2 FVKESK come from the germline V gene. This CDR3 is built from 15 residues. The V and J ends lost 1 base and 6 bases respectively, with 16 bases between them. In DNA form, the CDR3 reads TGTGCCAGCAGCCAAGGGACAGTGCCGGGCCGCGAGCAGTACTTC. The encoded protein is CASSQGTVPGREQYF.